This T cell receptor (beta chain) is drawn from a study of graft-versus-host responses after intestinal transplantation. The overall study: Anti-thymocyte globulin induction, then tacrolimus and steroids for two to four years, went to all recipients. Study outcomes and limitations: Early post-transplant falls in HvG clones accompanied the peak levels of circulating GvH clones. Subjects displaying graft-donor T cell macrochimerism possessed elevated graft-versus-host to host-versus-graft clonal ratios inside allografts.

Assay used: immunoSEQ multiplex PCR; TCRdb lists only in-frame clones, some missing. Of around 100,000 clones in the sample, over 85% are singletons; the top ten hold 1.2%. In the case of this clone: The antigen is not known.

This CDR3 is built from 14 residues. Germline values: CDR1 MNHNS, CDR2 SASEGT. V shed 10 bases and J shed 5 bases, with 21 bases lying between them. The input for sequencing was unstimulated CD8+ T cells sorted from spleen or lymph node cells, taken before intestinal transplant. The chain has TRBV6-1 and TRBJ2-7, with D possibly being TRBD1 or TRBD2 (5 bases each). This sequence was found in a human donor who received an intestinal transplant. The chain's CDR3 is CATPRGAGTNEQYF. The CDR3, as DNA: TGTGCCACCCCTCGCGGAGCAGGGACGAACGAGCAGTACTTC.